What follows describes a single TCR beta chain. What it binds is not known. The source of the sample is a study of blood T cells in healthy people across ages. The authors ran a second PCR of about 6 to 11 cycles using a sample-barcoded 5' primer and a J-beta primer mix. CDR3-containing paired-end reads numbering at least 2.5 million came from each sample. TCRdb itself ran the 5' RACE reads through MiXCR, one entry per CDR3 protein. The data contain roughly 410,000 distinct CDR3 sequences, about 52% of them singletons. The germline gives CDR1 MNHEY, CDR2 SMNVEV (reference sequence). The CDR3 is made up of 14 amino acids. The V end lost 2 bases, the J end lost 4 bases, and 8 bases lay between the germline ends. Findings and limits, study-wide: Roughly linearly, TCR beta diversity per million T cells fell as age increased. Reliance upon unsorted PBMCs precluded definitive naive versus antigen-experienced comparison.

The chain employs TRBV27 and TRBJ1-4; possibly TRBD1 for D (5 bases). The sequencing input was blood. This TCR was sampled from a man aged 55 to 70 in good health. CDR3 DNA sequence: TGTGCCAGCAGTTTACAGGGCCTTAATGAAAAACTGTTTTTT. Translating it yields CASSLQGLNEKLFF.